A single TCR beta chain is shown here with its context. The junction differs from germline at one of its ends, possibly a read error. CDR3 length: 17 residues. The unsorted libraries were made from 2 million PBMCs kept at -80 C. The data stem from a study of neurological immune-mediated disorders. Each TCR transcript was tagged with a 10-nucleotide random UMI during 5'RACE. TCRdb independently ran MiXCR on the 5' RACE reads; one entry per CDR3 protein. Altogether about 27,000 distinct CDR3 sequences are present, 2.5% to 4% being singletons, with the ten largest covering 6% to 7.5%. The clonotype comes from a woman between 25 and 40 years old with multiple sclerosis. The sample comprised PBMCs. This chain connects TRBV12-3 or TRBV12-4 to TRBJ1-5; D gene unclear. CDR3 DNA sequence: TGTGCCAGCACTCGGGATACCACAATCTATAGCAATCAGCCCCAGAATTTT. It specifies CASTRDTTIYSNQPQNF.